These 3 T cell receptor beta chains came from one sample sequenced in a study of T cells in women clearing cervical HPV infection. Clones were sequenced by immunoSEQ multiplex PCR, and TCRdb holds only the in-frame ones, with some missing. This sample contains some 28,000 clones. The sequencing input was blood buffy coat. The receptor set was obtained from a woman between 18 and 69 years old with a cervical HPV16 infection that either progressed to CIN3+ or cleared (not recorded which).

Points on this clone: The sequenced fragment ends 3 residues before the CDR3 boundary, so the rest is inferred from the germline J gene. The chain joins TRBV19 to TRBJ1-1; D perhaps matches TRBD1 (6 bases). CDR1 and CDR2 (germline): LNHDA, SQIVND (reference sequence). The CDR3 length is 13 residues. V shed 3 bases and J shed 4 bases, with 9 bases lying between them. The CDR3 sequence is CASSIRGGTEAFF. CDR3 bases read: TGTGCCAGTAGTATCAGGGGAGGCACTGAA.

Turning to this clone: The DNA ends 3 residues before the CDR3 does, and the rest of the CDR3 is filled in from the germline J gene. This sequence joins TRBV5-6 and TRBJ1-2, with D uncertain. Looked up from germline, CDR1 is SGHDT and CDR2 is YYEEEE. The CDR3 runs to 13 residues. CDR3 bases read: TGTGCCAGCAGCTTGGCGGGCGCGGGGGGC. Its protein is CASSLAGAGG. In full, the CDR3 is CASSLAGAGGYTF. Using reference TRBV5-6 and TRBJ1-2 for the parts outside the CDR3, the full variable domain is DAGVTQSPTHLIKTRGQQVTLRCSPKSGHDTVSWYQQALGQGPQFIFQYYEEEERQRGNFPDRFSGHQFPNYSSELNVNALLLGDSALYLCASSLAGAGGYTFGSGTRLTVV.

A remark on this clone: The missing CDR3 end, 3 residues past where the read stops, is filled in from the germline J gene. The chain joins TRBV5-3 to TRBJ2-4; D unclear. TRBV5-3 is classed as an ORF, of uncertain function. There are 14 residues in the CDR3. V was clipped by 0 bases and J by 3 bases, with 7 bases between them. The sequenced part of the CDR3 DNA is TGTGCCAGAAGCTTGGGAAATAGCAAAAACATT. The encoded protein is CARSLGNSKNI. The full CDR3 sequence reads CARSLGNSKNIQYF.